This TCR beta chain was recorded in a study of cytotoxic CD8 clonotypes in ibrutinib-treated CLL. The planned depth of sequencing spanned 1 in 200,000 to 1 in 1 million T cells. Generated by immunoSEQ multiplex PCR, the TCRdb table keeps only in-frame clones and is missing some. Of about 140,000 clones listed, roughly 80% are singletons. In germline, CDR1 is SGHRS, CDR2 YFSETQ. There are 13 residues in the CDR3. V gave up 2 bases and J gave up 10 bases, with 13 bases separating them. This sample comprised PBMCs, obtained after 12 months of ibrutinib treatment. V and J are TRBV5-1 and TRBJ1-5; no reliable D call. This sequence originates from a human donor with chronic lymphocytic leukemia. CDR3 region: CASSLGETVPQHF. The CDR3 DNA is TGCGCCAGCAGCTTAGGAGAGACGGTCCCCCAGCATTTT.